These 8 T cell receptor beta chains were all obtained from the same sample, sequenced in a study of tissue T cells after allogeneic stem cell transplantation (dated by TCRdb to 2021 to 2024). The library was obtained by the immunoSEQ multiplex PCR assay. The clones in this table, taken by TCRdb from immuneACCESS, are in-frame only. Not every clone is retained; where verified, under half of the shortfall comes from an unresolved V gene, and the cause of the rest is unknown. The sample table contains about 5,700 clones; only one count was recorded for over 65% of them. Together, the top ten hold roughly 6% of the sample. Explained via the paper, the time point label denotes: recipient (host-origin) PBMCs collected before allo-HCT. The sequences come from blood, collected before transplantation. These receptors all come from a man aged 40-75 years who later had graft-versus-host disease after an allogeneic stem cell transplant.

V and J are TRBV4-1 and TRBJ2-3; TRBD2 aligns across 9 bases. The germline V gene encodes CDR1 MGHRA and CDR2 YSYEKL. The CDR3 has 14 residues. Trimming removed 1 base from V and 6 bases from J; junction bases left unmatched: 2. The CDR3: CASSQGGLADTQYF. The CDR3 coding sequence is TGCGCCAGCAGCCAAGGAGGACTAGCGGATACGCAGTATTTT.

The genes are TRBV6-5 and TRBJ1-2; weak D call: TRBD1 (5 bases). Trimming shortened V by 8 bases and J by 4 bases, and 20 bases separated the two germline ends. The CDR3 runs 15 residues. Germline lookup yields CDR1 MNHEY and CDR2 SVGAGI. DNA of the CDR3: TGTGCCAGCGCCTTGGGAGGGGCGGCGGCCTATGGCTACACCTTC. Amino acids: CASALGGAAAYGYTF.

The CDR3 sequence is CASSPQQASSYNEQFF. For the CDR3, the DNA is TGCGCCAGCAGTCCTCAACAGGCTAGCTCCTACAATGAGCAGTTCTTC. The gene calls are TRBV5-1 and TRBJ2-1; tentative D call: TRBD1 (5 bases). V was cut by 5 bases and J by 0 bases, with 15 bases left in between. This CDR3 spans 16 amino acids. Germline lookup yields CDR1 SGHRS and CDR2 YFSETQ.

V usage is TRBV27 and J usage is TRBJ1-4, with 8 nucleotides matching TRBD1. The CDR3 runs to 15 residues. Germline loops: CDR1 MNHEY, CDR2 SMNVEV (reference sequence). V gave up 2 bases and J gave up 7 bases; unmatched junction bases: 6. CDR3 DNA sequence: TGTGCCAGCAGTTTAGGCGGGACAGGAAGTGAAAAACTGTTTTTT. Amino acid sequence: CASSLGGTGSEKLFF.

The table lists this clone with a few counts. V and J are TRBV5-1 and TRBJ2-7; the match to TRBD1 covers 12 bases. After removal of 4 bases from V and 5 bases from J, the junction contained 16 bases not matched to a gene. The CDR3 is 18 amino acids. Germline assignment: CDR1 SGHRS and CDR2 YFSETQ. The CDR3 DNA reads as TGCGCCAGCAGCACCGGGACAGGGGGCGCCGAATTTTTCCACGAGCAGTACTTC. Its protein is CASSTGTGGAEFFHEQYF.

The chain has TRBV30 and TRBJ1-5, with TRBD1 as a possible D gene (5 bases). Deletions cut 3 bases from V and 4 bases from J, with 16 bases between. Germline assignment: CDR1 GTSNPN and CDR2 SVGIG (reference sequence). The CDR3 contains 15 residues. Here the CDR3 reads CAWSPPLGVNQPQHF. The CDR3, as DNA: TGTGCCTGGAGCCCCCCCCTGGGGGTTAATCAGCCCCAGCATTTT.

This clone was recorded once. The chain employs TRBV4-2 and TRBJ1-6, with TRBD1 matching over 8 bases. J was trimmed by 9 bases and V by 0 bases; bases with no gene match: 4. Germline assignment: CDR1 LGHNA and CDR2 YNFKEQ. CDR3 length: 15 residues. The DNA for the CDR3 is TGTGCCAGCAGCCAAGAGGACAGGGCATCTTCACCCCTCCACTTT. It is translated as CASSQEDRASSPLHF.

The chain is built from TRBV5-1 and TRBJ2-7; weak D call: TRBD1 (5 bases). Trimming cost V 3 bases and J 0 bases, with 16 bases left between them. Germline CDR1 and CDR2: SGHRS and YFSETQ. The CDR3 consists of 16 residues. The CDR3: CASSYVSGPSSYEQYF. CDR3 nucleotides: TGCGCCAGCAGCTATGTTTCAGGGCCCAGCTCCTACGAGCAGTACTTC.